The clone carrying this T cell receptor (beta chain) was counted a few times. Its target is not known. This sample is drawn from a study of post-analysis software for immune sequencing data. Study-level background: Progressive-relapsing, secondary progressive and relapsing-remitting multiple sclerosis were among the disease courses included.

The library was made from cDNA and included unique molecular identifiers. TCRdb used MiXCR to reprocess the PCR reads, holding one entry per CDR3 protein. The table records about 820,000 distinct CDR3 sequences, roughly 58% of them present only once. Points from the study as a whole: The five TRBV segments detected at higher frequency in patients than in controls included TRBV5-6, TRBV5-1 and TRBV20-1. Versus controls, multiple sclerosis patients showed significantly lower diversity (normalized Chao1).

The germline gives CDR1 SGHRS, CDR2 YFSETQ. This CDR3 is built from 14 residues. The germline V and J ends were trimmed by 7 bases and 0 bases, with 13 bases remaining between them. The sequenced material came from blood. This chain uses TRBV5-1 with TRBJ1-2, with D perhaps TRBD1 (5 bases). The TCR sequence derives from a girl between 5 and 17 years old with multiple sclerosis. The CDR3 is CASARDGTNYGYTF. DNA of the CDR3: TGCGCCAGCGCCCGGGACGGCACTAACTATGGCTACACCTTC.